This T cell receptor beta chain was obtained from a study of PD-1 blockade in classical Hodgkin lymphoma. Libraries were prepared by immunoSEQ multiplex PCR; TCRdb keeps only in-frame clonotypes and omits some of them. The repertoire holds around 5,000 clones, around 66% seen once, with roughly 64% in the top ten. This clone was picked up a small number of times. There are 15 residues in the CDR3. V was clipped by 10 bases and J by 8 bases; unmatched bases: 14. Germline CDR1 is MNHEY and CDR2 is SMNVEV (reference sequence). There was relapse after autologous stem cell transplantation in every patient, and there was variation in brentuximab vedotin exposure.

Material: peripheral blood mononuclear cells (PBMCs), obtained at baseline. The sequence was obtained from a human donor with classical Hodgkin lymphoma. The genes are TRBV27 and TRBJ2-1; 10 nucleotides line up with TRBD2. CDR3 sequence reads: CATRLAGLPGHEQFF. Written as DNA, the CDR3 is TGTGCCACCAGACTAGCGGGCCTCCCGGGGCATGAGCAGTTCTTC.